The clone carrying this T cell receptor (beta chain) turned up a few times. The data stem from a study of T cell responses to AZD1222 COVID-19 vaccine. TCRdb's copy holds only in-frame clones and misses some; the assay was immunoSEQ multiplex PCR. The data show fewer than 90,000 clones, roughly 86% seen once. CDR3 length equals 13 residues. CDR1 is SNHLY, CDR2 FYNNEI, per germline. J was trimmed by 6 bases and V by 7 bases; bases with no gene match: 5. Sample: peripheral blood, taken 28 days after the second AZD1222 dose. This sequence originates from an adult who received the AZD1222 COVID-19 vaccine. The rearrangement joins TRBV2 to TRBJ1-5, with 8 positions matching TRBD1. The CDR3 reads CASTGQGRQPQHF. The CDR3 nucleotides are TGTGCCAGCACTGGACAGGGCCGTCAGCCCCAGCATTTT.